These T cell receptor beta chains were read from a single sample in a study of blood T cell repertoires in COVID-19. Measured with immunoSEQ multiplex PCR; TCRdb has only the in-frame clones, and not every one. This table has roughly 390,000 clones, 80% to 90% appearing once. The sample consisted of peripheral blood. These receptors were collected from a woman in her thirties with COVID-19, enrolled during active disease. Both conserved end residues are part of each CDR3. A D gene is named only where the DNA matches it firmly. For some rows the clone size is stated as once, few or many, or as a class when expanded; others skip it.

>.|TRBV5-1|TRBJ2-1|.
CASSFEGPNEQFF
TGCGCCAGCAGCTTCGAGGGCCCGAATGAGCAGTTCTTC
>.|TRBV19|TRBJ1-5|.
CASSISYTGAYSNQPQHF
TGTGCCAGTAGTATCAGCTACACAGGAGCTTATAGCAATCAGCCCCAGCATTTT
>few|TRBV6-2/TRBV6-3|TRBJ2-3|TRBD2
CASSPWTSGLTDTQYF
TGTGCCAGCAGCCCCTGGACTAGCGGTCTCACAGATACGCAGTATTTT
>.|TRBV15|TRBJ1-2|.
CATSRDPGQSRYTF
TGTGCCACCAGCAGAGATCCCGGACAGTCTCGCTACACCTTC
>once|TRBV19|TRBJ2-1|.
CASSRPGRDEQFF
TGTGCCAGTAGCAGACCCGGCAGGGATGAGCAGTTCTTC
>.|TRBV2|TRBJ2-1|.
CASSGTSEQFF
TGTGCCAGCAGTGGCACTAGCGAGCAGTTCTTC
>once|TRBV5-8|TRBJ1-1|.
CASSPRARPRDTEAFF
TGTGCCAGCAGCCCTCGAGCACGGCCTCGGGACACTGAAGCTTTCTTT
>.|TRBV11-2|TRBJ2-7|TRBD2
CASTLAGEYEQYF
TGTGCCAGCACCCTAGCGGGAGAATACGAGCAGTACTTC
>once|TRBV6-5|TRBJ2-7|.
CASSFAGFSYEQYF
TGTGCCAGCAGTTTCGCGGGTTTCTCCTACGAGCAGTACTTC
>.|TRBV6-5|TRBJ2-7|TRBD1
CASSQGAYEQYF
TGTGCCAGCAGCCAGGGGGCCTACGAGCAGTACTTC
>.|TRBV28|TRBJ2-7|TRBD1
CASRTGTASYEQYF
TGTGCCAGCAGGACCGGGACAGCTTCCTACGAGCAGTACTTC
>.|TRBV29-1|TRBJ2-6|.
CSVEEERGFPSGANVLTF
TGCAGCGTTGAAGAGGAAAGGGGGTTCCCCTCTGGGGCCAACGTCCTGACTTTC
>.|TRBV7-2|TRBJ2-7|TRBD2
CASSEGLLAVLSYEQYF
TGTGCCAGCAGCGAAGGCCTACTAGCGGTTCTCTCCTACGAGCAGTACTTC
>.|TRBV29-1|TRBJ2-7|.
CSVRWGHEQYF
TGCAGCGTACGGTGGGGCCACGAGCAGTACTTC
>.|TRBV9|TRBJ2-1|TRBD1
CASSGGQGGVPNLLGEQFF
TGTGCCAGCAGCGGAGGACAGGGGGGGGTTCCGAACCTCCTTGGTGAGCAGTTCTTC
>.|TRBV30|TRBJ1-1|TRBD1
CAWVQGVTEAFF
TGTGCCTGGGTACAGGGGGTGACTGAAGCTTTCTTT
>.|TRBV10-3|TRBJ1-3|TRBD1
CAISEQGAGNTIYF
TGTGCCATCAGTGAACAGGGGGCTGGAAACACCATATATTTT
>.|TRBV29-1|TRBJ1-1|TRBD1
CSAPDRATEAFF
TGCAGCGCTCCGGACAGGGCCACTGAAGCTTTCTTT
>few|TRBV10-1|TRBJ2-2|.
CASSAPGGFLAGELFF
TGCGCCAGCAGTGCTCCCGGAGGGTTTCTCGCCGGGGAGCTGTTTTTT
>.|TRBV6-5|TRBJ2-7|.
CASSSRLAYEQYF
TGTGCCAGCAGTTCCCGTCTAGCCTACGAGCAGTACTTC
>.|TRBV2|TRBJ2-7|.
CASSAEQVGGQEQYF
TGTGCCAGCAGTGCGGAGCAGGTCGGGGGGCAGGAGCAGTACTTC
>.|TRBV9|TRBJ1-1|.
CASSYQGEDTEAFF
TGTGCCAGCAGTTATCAGGGTGAGGACACTGAAGCTTTCTTT
>once|TRBV28|TRBJ1-2|TRBD1
CASSLQGIGYTF
TGTGCCAGCAGTCTACAGGGGATAGGCTACACCTTC
>.|TRBV5-1|TRBJ1-5|.
CASSPTGSGNQPQHF
TGCGCCAGCAGCCCGACCGGGTCCGGCAATCAGCCCCAGCATTTT
>.|TRBV28|TRBJ1-5|.
CASRREGGSNQPQHF
TGTGCCAGCAGGCGAGAGGGGGGGAGCAATCAGCCCCAGCATTTT
>.|TRBV7-9|TRBJ1-2|TRBD1
CASSPDRGRGYTF
TGTGCCAGCAGCCCGGACAGGGGTCGCGGCTACACCTTC
>.|TRBV6-2/TRBV6-3|TRBJ1-5|TRBD1
CASSYPPDRARVQPQHF
TGTGCCAGCAGTTACCCTCCGGACAGGGCACGGGTTCAGCCCCAGCATTTT
>.|TRBV7-9|TRBJ1-1|.
CASSLVRPAGTEAFF
TGTGCCAGCAGCTTAGTTCGACCGGCGGGCACTGAAGCTTTCTTT
>.|TRBV4-1|TRBJ2-3|TRBD2
CASSPRGGASTDTQYF
TGCGCCAGCAGCCCGCGCGGGGGTGCTAGCACAGATACGCAGTATTTT
>.|TRBV5-4|TRBJ1-1|TRBD1
CASSLNTGGDTEAFF
TGTGCCAGCAGCCTAAACACAGGGGGTGACACTGAAGCTTTCTTT
>.|TRBV3-1/TRBV3-2|TRBJ2-1|TRBD2
CASSIGLAGVSEQFF
TGTGCCAGCAGCATCGGACTAGCGGGAGTCAGTGAGCAGTTCTTC
>.|TRBV24-1|TRBJ1-6|TRBD1
CATSDFSPRQGQSPLHF
TGTGCCACCAGTGATTTTTCCCCCCGACAGGGTCAATCACCCCTCCACTTT
>.|TRBV5-1|TRBJ1-4|TRBD1
CASSLGGQGAGEKLFF
TGCGCCAGCAGCTTGGGTGGACAGGGGGCCGGTGAAAAACTGTTTTTT
>.|TRBV4-1|TRBJ2-7|TRBD1
CASSPGTGRSYEQYF
TGCGCCAGCAGCCCCGGGACAGGCCGCTCCTACGAGCAGTACTTC
>.|TRBV27|TRBJ2-3|TRBD1
CASSQGASTDTQYF
TGTGCCAGCAGCCAGGGGGCCAGCACAGATACGCAGTATTTT
>.|TRBV12-3/TRBV12-4|TRBJ2-5|.
CASSPGGETQYF
TGTGCCAGCAGCCCCGGGGGAGAGACCCAGTACTTC
>.|TRBV2|TRBJ2-7|.
CASSGGRYEQYF
TGTGCCAGCAGTGGGGGGAGGTACGAGCAGTACTTC
>.|TRBV28|TRBJ2-7|.
CASSLVGPTYEQYF
TGTGCCAGCAGTTTAGTTGGGCCGACCTACGAGCAGTACTTC
>once|TRBV5-1|TRBJ2-1|.
CASGGGTDNEQFF
TGCGCCAGCGGGGGGGGCACGGACAATGAGCAGTTCTTC
>.|TRBV27|TRBJ1-2|.
CASSFMAGNTRGYTF
TGTGCCAGCAGTTTCATGGCGGGGAATACGCGCGGCTACACCTTC
>.|TRBV24-1|TRBJ2-1|TRBD2
CATSATTSGSEQFF
TGTGCCACCAGTGCGACGACTAGCGGTAGTGAGCAGTTCTTC
>.|TRBV11-2|TRBJ2-5|TRBD1
CASSGNRGRGTQYF
TGTGCCAGCAGCGGCAACAGGGGGCGGGGGACCCAGTACTTC
>once|TRBV28|TRBJ2-7|.
CASRHDGRGSYEQYF
TGTGCCAGCAGGCACGACGGGCGGGGCTCCTACGAGCAGTACTTC
>.|TRBV29-1|TRBJ2-1|.
CSVESGLYNEQFF
TGCAGCGTTGAGAGCGGACTCTACAATGAGCAGTTCTTC
>.|TRBV29-1|TRBJ2-7|TRBD1
CSVGQGPGAYEQYF
TGCAGCGTTGGACAGGGGCCAGGAGCCTACGAGCAGTACTTC